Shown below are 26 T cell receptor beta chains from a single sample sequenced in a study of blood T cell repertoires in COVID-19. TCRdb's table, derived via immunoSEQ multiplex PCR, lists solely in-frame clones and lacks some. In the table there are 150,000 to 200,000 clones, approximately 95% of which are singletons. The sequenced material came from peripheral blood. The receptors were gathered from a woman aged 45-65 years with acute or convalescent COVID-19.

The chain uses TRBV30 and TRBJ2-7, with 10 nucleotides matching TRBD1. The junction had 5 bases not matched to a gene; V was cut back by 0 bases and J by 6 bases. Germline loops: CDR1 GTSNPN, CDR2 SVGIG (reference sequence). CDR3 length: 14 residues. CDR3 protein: CAWSVGTGDGEQYF. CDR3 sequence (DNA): TGTGCCTGGAGTGTAGGGACAGGGGACGGCGAGCAGTACTTC. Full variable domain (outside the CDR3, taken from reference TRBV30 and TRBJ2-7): SQTIHQWPATLVQPVGSPLSLECTVEGTSNPNLYWYRQAAGRGLQLLFYSVGIGQISSEVPQNLSASRPQDRQFILSSKKLLLSDSGFYLCAWSVGTGDGEQYFGPGTRLTVT.

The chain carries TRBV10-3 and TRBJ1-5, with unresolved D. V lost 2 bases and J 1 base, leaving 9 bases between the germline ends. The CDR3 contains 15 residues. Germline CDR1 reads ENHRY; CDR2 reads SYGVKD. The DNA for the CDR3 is TGTGCCATCAGTGAGGTTTTCCAGAGCAATCAGCCCCAGCATTTT. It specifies CAISEVFQSNQPQHF.

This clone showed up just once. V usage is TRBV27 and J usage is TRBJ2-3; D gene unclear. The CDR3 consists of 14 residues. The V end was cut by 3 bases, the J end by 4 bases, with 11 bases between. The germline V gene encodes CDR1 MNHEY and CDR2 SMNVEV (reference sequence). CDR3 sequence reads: CASSFKLSPDTQYF. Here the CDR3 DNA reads TGTGCCAGCAGTTTCAAATTGAGTCCAGATACGCAGTATTTT.

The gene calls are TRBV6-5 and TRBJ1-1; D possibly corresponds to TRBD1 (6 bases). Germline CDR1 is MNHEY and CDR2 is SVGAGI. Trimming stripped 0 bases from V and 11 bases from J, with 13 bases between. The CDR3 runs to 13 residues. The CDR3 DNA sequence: TGTGCCAGCAGTTACTCCATACAGGGCGAGGCTTTCTTT. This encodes CASSYSIQGEAFF.

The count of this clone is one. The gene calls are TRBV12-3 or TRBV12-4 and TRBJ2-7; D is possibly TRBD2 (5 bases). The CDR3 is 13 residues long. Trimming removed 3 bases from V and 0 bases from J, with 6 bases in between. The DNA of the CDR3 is TGTGCCAGCAGTTTGGGGAGCTCCTACGAGCAGTACTTC. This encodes CASSLGSSYEQYF.

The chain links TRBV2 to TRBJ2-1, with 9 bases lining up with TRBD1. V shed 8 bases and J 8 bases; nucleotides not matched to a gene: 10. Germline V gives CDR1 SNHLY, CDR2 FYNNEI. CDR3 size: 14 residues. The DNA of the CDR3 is TGTGCCAGCGCTAGAGGACAGGGGCCCGATGAGCAGTTCTTC. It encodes CASARGQGPDEQFF.

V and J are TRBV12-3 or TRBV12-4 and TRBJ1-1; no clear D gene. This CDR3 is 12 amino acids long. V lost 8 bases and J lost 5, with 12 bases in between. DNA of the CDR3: TGTGCCAGCGGGCAGGCGGGGACTGAAGCTTTCTTT. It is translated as CASGQAGTEAFF.

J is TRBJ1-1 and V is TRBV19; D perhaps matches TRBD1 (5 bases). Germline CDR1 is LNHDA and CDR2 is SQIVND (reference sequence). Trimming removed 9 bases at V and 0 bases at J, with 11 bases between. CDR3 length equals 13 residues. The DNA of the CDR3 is TGTGCCAGCCTACAGGAGTTGAACACTGAAGCTTTCTTT. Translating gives CASLQELNTEAFF.

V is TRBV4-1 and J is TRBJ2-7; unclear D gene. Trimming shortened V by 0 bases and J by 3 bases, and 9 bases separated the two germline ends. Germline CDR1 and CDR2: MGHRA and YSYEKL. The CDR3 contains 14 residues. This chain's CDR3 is CASSQDPDNYEQYF. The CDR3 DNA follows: TGCGCCAGCAGCCAAGATCCCGACAACTACGAGCAGTACTTC.

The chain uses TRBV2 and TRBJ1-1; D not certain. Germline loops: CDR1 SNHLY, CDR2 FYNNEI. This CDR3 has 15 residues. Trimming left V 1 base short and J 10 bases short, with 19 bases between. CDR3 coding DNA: TGTGCCAGCAGTGAAGACAGAATAATCAAGGTCGGAGCTTTCTTT. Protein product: CASSEDRIIKVGAFF.

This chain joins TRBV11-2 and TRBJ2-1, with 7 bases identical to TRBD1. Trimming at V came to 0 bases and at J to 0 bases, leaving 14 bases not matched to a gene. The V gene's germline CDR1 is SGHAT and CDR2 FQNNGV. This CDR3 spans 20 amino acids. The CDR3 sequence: CASSLDRRVGQTSSYNEQFF. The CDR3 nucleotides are TGTGCCAGCAGCTTAGATCGAAGGGTGGGACAGACGAGCTCCTACAATGAGCAGTTCTTC.

CDR3 nucleotide sequence: TGCGCCAGCAGCCTTAACAGGGATGAGCAGTTCTTC. It specifies CASSLNRDEQFF. The rearrangement uses TRBV5-1 and TRBJ2-1, with D perhaps matching TRBD1 (6 bases). Germline values: CDR1 SGHRS, CDR2 YFSETQ. This CDR3 region has 12 residues. Trimming took off 4 bases at V and 8 bases at J, with 10 bases between the two ends.

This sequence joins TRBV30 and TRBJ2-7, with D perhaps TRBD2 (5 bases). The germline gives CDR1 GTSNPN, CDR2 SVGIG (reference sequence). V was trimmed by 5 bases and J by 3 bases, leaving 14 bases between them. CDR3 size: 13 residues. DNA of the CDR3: TGTGCCTGGTCGCCAGGCGGGTTCTACGAGCAGTACTTC. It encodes CAWSPGGFYEQYF.

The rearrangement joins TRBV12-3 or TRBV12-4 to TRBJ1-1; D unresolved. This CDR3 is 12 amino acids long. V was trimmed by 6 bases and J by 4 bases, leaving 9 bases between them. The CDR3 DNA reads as TGTGCCAGCAGCTATGGTACCACTGAAGCTTTCTTT. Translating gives CASSYGTTEAFF.

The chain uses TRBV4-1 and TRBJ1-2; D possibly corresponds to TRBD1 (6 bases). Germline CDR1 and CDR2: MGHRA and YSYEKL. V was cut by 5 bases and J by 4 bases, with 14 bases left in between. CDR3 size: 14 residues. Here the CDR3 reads CASSYPGQGYGYTF. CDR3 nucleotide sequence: TGCGCCAGCAGCTACCCGGGACAAGGCTATGGCTACACCTTC.

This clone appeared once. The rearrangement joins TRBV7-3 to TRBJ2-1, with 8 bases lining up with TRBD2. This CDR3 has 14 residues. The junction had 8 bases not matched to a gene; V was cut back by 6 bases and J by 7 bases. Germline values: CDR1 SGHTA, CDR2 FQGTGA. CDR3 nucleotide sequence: TGTGCCAGCAGTCCTCGGGGGGGCGCTAATGAGCAGTTCTTC. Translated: CASSPRGGANEQFF.

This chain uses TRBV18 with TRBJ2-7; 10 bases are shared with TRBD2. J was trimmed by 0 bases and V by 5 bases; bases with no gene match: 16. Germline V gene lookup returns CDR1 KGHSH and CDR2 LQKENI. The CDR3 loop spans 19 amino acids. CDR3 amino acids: CASSTSTRLAGADSYEQYF. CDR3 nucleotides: TGTGCCAGCTCAACCTCGACGCGCCTAGCGGGGGCCGACTCCTACGAGCAGTACTTC. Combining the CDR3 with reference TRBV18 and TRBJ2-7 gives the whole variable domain NAGVMQNPRHLVRRRGQEARLRCSPMKGHSHVYWYRQLPEEGLKFMVYLQKENIIDESGMPKERFSAEFPKEGPSILRIQQVVRGDSAAYFCASSTSTRLAGADSYEQYFGPGTRLTVT.

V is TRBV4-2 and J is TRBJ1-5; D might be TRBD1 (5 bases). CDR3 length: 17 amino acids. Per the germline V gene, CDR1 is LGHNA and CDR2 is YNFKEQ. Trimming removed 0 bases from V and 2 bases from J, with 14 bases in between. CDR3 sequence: CASSQDQGASGNQPQHF. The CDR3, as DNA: TGTGCCAGCAGCCAAGATCAGGGCGCTTCGGGCAATCAGCCCCAGCATTTT.

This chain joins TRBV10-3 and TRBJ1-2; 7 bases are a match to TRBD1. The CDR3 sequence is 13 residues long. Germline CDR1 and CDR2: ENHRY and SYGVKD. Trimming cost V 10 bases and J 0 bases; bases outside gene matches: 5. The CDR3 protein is CATRQGSNYGYTF. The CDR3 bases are TGTGCCACTCGACAGGGTTCTAACTATGGCTACACCTTC.

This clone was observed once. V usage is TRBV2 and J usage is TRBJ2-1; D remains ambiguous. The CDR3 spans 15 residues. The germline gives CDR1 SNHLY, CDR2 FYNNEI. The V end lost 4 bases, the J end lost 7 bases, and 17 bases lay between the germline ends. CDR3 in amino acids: CASSARVMVGNEQFF. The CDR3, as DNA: TGTGCCAGCAGTGCCCGGGTGATGGTTGGGAATGAGCAGTTCTTC.

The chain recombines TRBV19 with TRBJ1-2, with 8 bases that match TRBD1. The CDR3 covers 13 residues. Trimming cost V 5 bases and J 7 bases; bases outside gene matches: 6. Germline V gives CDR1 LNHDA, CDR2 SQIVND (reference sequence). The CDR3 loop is CASSGGQGGGYTF. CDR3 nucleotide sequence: TGTGCCAGTAGTGGCGGACAGGGTGGTGGCTACACCTTC.

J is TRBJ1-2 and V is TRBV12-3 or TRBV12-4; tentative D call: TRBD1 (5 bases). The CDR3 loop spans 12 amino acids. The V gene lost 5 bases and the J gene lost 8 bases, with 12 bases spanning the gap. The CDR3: CASSLGAVGYTF. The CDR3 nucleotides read TGTGCCAGCAGTCTTGGGGCGGTGGGCTACACCTTC.

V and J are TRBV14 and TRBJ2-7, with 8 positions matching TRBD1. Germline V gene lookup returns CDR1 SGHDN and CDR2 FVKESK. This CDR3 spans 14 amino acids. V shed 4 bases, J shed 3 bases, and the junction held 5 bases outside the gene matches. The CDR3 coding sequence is TGTGCCAGCAGCCTGACAGGGGCCGACTACGAGCAGTACTTC. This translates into CASSLTGADYEQYF.

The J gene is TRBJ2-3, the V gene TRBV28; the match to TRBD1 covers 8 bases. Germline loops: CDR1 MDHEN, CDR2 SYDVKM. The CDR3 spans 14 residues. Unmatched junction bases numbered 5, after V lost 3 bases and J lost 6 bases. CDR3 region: CASSFLQGVDTQYF. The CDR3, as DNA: TGTGCCAGCAGTTTCCTACAGGGGGTGGATACGCAGTATTTT. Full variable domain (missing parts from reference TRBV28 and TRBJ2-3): DVKVTQSSRYLVKRTGEKVFLECVQDMDHENMFWYRQDPGLGLRLIYFSYDVKMKEKGDIPEGYSVSREKKERFSLILESASTNQTSMYLCASSFLQGVDTQYFGPGTRLTVL.

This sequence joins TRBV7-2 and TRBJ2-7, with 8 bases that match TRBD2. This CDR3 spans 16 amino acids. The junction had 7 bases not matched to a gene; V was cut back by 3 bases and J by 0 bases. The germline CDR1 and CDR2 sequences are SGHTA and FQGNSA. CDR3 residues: CASSLIAGTRSYEQYF. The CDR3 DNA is TGTGCCAGCAGCTTGATAGCGGGGACCCGCTCCTACGAGCAGTACTTC.

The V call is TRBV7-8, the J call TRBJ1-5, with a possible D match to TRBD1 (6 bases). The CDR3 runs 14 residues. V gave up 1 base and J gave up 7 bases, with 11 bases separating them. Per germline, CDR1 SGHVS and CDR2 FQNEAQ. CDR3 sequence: CASSLVQGKQPQHF. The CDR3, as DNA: TGTGCCAGCAGCTTAGTACAGGGAAAACAGCCCCAGCATTTT.